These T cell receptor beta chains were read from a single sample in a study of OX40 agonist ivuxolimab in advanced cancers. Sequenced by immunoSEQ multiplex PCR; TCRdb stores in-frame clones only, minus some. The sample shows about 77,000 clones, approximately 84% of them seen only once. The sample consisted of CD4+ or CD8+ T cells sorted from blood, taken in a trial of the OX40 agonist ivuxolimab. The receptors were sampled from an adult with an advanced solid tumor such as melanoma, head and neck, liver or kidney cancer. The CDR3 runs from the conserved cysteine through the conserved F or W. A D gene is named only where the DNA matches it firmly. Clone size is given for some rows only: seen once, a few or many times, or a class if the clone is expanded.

CDR3 protein: CASRASLDTQYF; CDR3 DNA: TGTGCCAGCAGGGCTTCCCTAGATACGCAGTATTTT; D gene: .; J gene: TRBJ2-3; V gene: TRBV7-9; clone size: .
CDR3 protein: CASSLQGSLNTGELFF; CDR3 DNA: TGCGCCAGCAGCTTACAGGGCAGTCTGAACACCGGGGAGCTGTTTTTT; D gene: .; J gene: TRBJ2-2; V gene: TRBV5-1; clone size: .
CDR3 protein: CASSSGQGAIYNEQFF; CDR3 DNA: TGTGCCAGCAGTTCGGGACAGGGGGCAATCTACAATGAGCAGTTCTTC; D gene: TRBD1; J gene: TRBJ2-1; V gene: TRBV27; clone size: few
CDR3 protein: CASSLQPPGKRDTEAFF; CDR3 DNA: TGTGCCAGCAGCTTGCAACCCCCAGGGAAGAGGGACACTGAAGCTTTCTTT; D gene: .; J gene: TRBJ1-1; V gene: TRBV4-2; clone size: .
CDR3 protein: CASNTGGTNYGYTF; CDR3 DNA: TGTGCCAGTAATACAGGGGGGACGAACTATGGCTACACCTTC; D gene: TRBD1; J gene: TRBJ1-2; V gene: TRBV19; clone size: .
CDR3 protein: CASSPGVAEYEQYF; CDR3 DNA: TGTGCCAGCAGCCCCGGGGTAGCGGAATACGAGCAGTACTTC; D gene: .; J gene: TRBJ2-7; V gene: TRBV9; clone size: .
CDR3 protein: CASSFDTGVNQPQHF; CDR3 DNA: TGTGCCAGCAGCTTCGATACAGGGGTCAATCAGCCCCAGCATTTT; D gene: TRBD1; J gene: TRBJ1-5; V gene: TRBV7-8; clone size: .
CDR3 protein: CASSLAGTDTQYF; CDR3 DNA: TGTGCCAGCAGCTTGGCCGGCACAGATACGCAGTATTTT; D gene: .; J gene: TRBJ2-3; V gene: TRBV5-4; clone size: .
CDR3 protein: CASREPGHDYGYTF; CDR3 DNA: TGTGCCAGCAGGGAACCGGGACACGACTATGGCTACACCTTC; D gene: .; J gene: TRBJ1-2; V gene: TRBV6-6; clone size: .
CDR3 protein: CASSGNTGIFSPLHF; CDR3 DNA: TGTGCCAGCAGCGGGAACACAGGGATCTTTTCACCCCTCCACTTT; D gene: .; J gene: TRBJ1-6; V gene: TRBV7-9; clone size: .
CDR3 protein: CASSLSGEYGYTF; CDR3 DNA: TGCGCCAGCAGCTTGTCAGGGGAGTATGGCTACACCTTC; D gene: .; J gene: TRBJ1-2; V gene: TRBV5-1; clone size: .
CDR3 protein: CASSPGQGVAYEQYF; CDR3 DNA: TGTGCCAGCTCACCAGGGCAGGGGGTTGCCTACGAGCAGTACTTC; D gene: TRBD1; J gene: TRBJ2-7; V gene: TRBV18; clone size: once
CDR3 protein: CASSLAEQGLGGELFF; CDR3 DNA: TGTGCCAGCAGCTTAGCGGAACAGGGCCTTGGCGGGGAGCTGTTTTTT; D gene: .; J gene: TRBJ2-2; V gene: TRBV7-7; clone size: .
CDR3 protein: CASSFNREETQYF; CDR3 DNA: TGTGCCAGCAGCTTTAACAGGGAAGAGACCCAGTACTTC; D gene: .; J gene: TRBJ2-5; V gene: TRBV7-7; clone size: .
CDR3 protein: CASSFRGYGYTF; CDR3 DNA: TGTGCCAGCAGCTTCCGTGGGTATGGCTACACCTTC; D gene: .; J gene: TRBJ1-2; V gene: TRBV14; clone size: few